This T cell receptor (beta chain) was documented in a study of cytomegalovirus exposure and HLA in healthy donors listed by TCRdb under 2017. With respect to the entire study: An earlier analysis of approximately 590 of the donors reported about 250 Gb of sequence data and around 110 million unique TCR beta sequences from roughly 200 million T cells. HLA typing included class I and class II loci at four-digit resolution. Genome-wide SNP genotypes for about 60% of the 666 donors were used in a later genetic analysis, which treated that subset as a discovery cohort. Roughly 5 DR-DQ haplotypes were handled as single units for association and clustering because linkage in the cohort was strong. The study used immunosequencing to profile the T cell repertoires of 666 subjects and linked those repertoires to cytomegalovirus serostatus. To predict cytomegalovirus infection status, the study combined high-throughput TCR immunosequencing, statistical association of individual TCRs with disease status, and machine learning. Of the roughly 390 genotyped donors, about 84% fell in the genetic ancestry cluster associated with self-reported Caucasian donors. A separate validation cohort of roughly 110 different subjects was used in addition to the approximately 670-subject first cohort. Typing coverage varied by locus: roughly 629-640 donors for A, B, C, DRB1 and DQB1; approximately 500 for DQA1; more than 600 for DPA1; roughly 450 for DPB1. All discovery cohort repertoires had been generated on a single sequencing platform. Donor age, sex, ethnicity and CMV serostatus were compiled alongside the repertoire data. The study aimed to test whether signatures of past pathogen exposure could be identified by cataloging public T cell receptors. An earlier analysis of approximately 630 of the donors applied high-throughput TCR beta sequencing to assess whether each TCR beta V gene segment acted as functional or pseudogenic. Rather than drawing on any new phenotypic data, the later analysis identified candidate immune exposures from TCR beta sequences and the way those sequences occurred across donors. A later analysis re-analyzed previously published TCR beta repertoires from roughly 630 donors and added high-resolution HLA genotyping to study TCR occurrence patterns. Around 330 gigabases of sequencing data and tens of millions of unique TCR sequences made up an early release that covered several hundred HLA-typed donors. Among roughly 400 genotyped donors of the cohort, an average of about 240,000 unique TCR beta nucleotide sequences was sequenced per donor, of which roughly 17% were non-productive.

As concerns this clone: Its target antigen remains unknown. Base qualities are not recorded, but no much larger clone differs from it by a single base.

The library was obtained by the immunoSEQ multiplex PCR assay. For the multiplex PCR, a mixture combining 60 forward primers for TCR Vbeta segments and 13 reverse primers for TCR Jbeta segments was used. The CDR3 region of rearranged TCR beta genes was amplified from genomic DNA by a multiplex PCR assay. Amplified TCR beta libraries were sequenced as 87-base-pair reads on the Illumina HiSeq System. Processing in the source paper ran as follows. A later analysis tallied 75 million to 95 million unique TCR beta chains across the 600 to 700 repertoires, and some 10 million of those chains were shared by two or more donors. To remove PCR and sequencing errors, raw reads were error-corrected and collapsed into unique sequences using a nearest-neighbor algorithm that merged closely related sequences. Alignment of CDR3 sequences to IMGT reference sequences was used to assign V, D and J gene segments. Each retained sequence needed at least a six-nucleotide match to both a V gene segment and a J gene segment. A rearrangement was called productive if the CDR3 had no stop codons and remained in frame with V and J, and every other rearrangement was called non-productive. Following IMGT convention, CDR3 was defined as the stretch from the second conserved V-encoded cysteine up to the conserved J-encoded phenylalanine. In an earlier analysis of some 550 of the donors, sequences lacking an unambiguous match to a single V gene segment were excluded. An earlier analysis of around 600 of the donors classified V segments as functional when productive rearrangements were above 56.7% and as segregating when the standard deviation between donors was above 5%. A statistical classification framework was developed to diagnose cytomegalovirus status using the catalog of TCR beta chain sequences. In a later analysis, TCR nucleotide sequences were compared against IMGT/GENE-DB human TR gene sequences so that V and J genes could be assigned. In a later analysis, CDR3 sequences and most-parsimonious VDJ recombination scenarios were assigned using the TCRdist pipeline. In a later analysis, each TCR beta chain was defined by its CDR3 amino acid sequence together with its V-gene family, and reads lacking a unique V-gene family were excluded. A later analysis removed 592 highly shared, low-generation-probability nucleotide sequences to deal with suspected cross-contamination and a sequencing artifact. For each public chain, a later analysis derived a clonal expansion index from normalized ranks of inferred template counts within each repertoire. In a later analysis, generation probabilities were computed using a VDJ recombination model fitted to out-of-frame rearrangements, and the results were checked against IGoR. In a later analysis, hypergeometric tests were used to score TCR-TCR, TCR-HLA and TCR-CMV co-occurrence, with a repertoire-size bias correction applied to TCR pairs. False discovery rates were estimated in a later analysis by permuting HLA or CMV assignments 20 times. In a later analysis, co-occurring TCRs were grouped using DBSCAN, and TCRdist sequence similarity was added for clustering within HLA-allele-positive subsets. Repertoires with fewer than 30,000 or more than 120,000 public chains, plus five repertoires with anomalous nucleotide sharing, were excluded from co-occurrence clustering. Held by TCRdb, this immuneACCESS table contains in-frame sequences only and omits some clones. Under half of the omission traces to an unresolved V gene where checked; the cause of the rest is unknown. V and J calls and clone size are those listed in that table; D and trimming were worked out from the DNA. For this sample there are approximately 150,000 clones; 60% to 80% appear just once. The leading ten clones occupy around 3.4% of the sample.

V is trimmed back by 5 bases and J by 0 bases, and the junction contains 15 bases that no gene match accounts for. The cysteine opens and the phenylalanine closes a CDR3 of 19 amino acids. Only the CDR3 DNA stays, 57 bases, in frame from base 1. As encoded in the germline V gene, CDR1 is SGHAT while CDR2 is FQNNGV. The cohort comprised around 700 healthy bone marrow donors. Cohort members were all nominally healthy when sampled, although unrecorded immune exposures were likely present. The donor was CMV seronegative and was included in the group of a few hundred seronegative cohort members. A peripheral blood sample was provided by each donor, and peripheral blood mononuclear cells were used for TCR beta sequencing. The Qiagen DNeasy Blood Extraction Kit was used to extract genomic DNA from the blood cell samples. Study-wide conclusions, independent of this receptor: A total of fewer than 200 TCR beta chains were listed by the study as associated with cytomegalovirus. In an earlier analysis of fewer than 750 of the donors, most TCR beta V segments were observed in productive rearrangements about 90% or about 30% of the time, broadly matching IMGT annotations. The classifier was reported to diagnose cytomegalovirus status with high specificity and sensitivity in both the original cohort and the validation cohort. The cohort was sequenced for TCR beta chains only, and without alpha or paired-chain data the features that could be detected were limited. Because counts were too low, about 18 rarely observed V segments, including chromosome 9 orphons, were left out of the earlier analysis of a few hundred of the donors. At a false discovery rate of 0.05, a later analysis linked about 17,000 TCR beta sequences to specific HLA alleles. A further reported finding was that TCR beta sequences accurately predicted the HLA-A and HLA-B alleles for most subjects in the first cohort. According to a later genetic analysis, donors in an Asian-associated ancestry cluster had fewer N-insertions in productive TCRs than the roughly 660-donor mean. When HLA alleles, especially DR and DQ, strongly co-occurred, attributing TCR associations to individual alleles was difficult. Most CMV-associated TCR beta chains appeared to be HLA-restricted in a later analysis, and the HLA associations seemed to be driven largely by CMV exposure. Immune exposure information for the cohort was limited to CMV serostatus. HLA typing was unavailable for some donors at each locus, so association tests used only the typed subset. The sequencing pipeline was judged likely to have produced a cluster of highly shared sequence variants as a technical artifact. Linkage disequilibrium might explain the correlated functional status among segregating V segments, but an unknown experimental factor could not be excluded. Some IMGT-functional V segments, including TRBV6-2 and TRBV6-3, could not be distinguished by the 87-base-pair reads and were therefore excluded. In a later analysis, several top co-occurrence clusters were reported to appear linked to parvovirus B19, influenza, CMV and Epstein-Barr virus. Presence/absence analyses assumed roughly uniform sequencing depth across donors, an assumption that may not hold. A later analysis found that TCR association rates varied across HLA loci, with DRB1 alleles showing the most associated TCRs and HLA-C alleles the fewest. The authors suggested that the approach could potentially be extended to other disease states and immunological phenotypes. Compared with equally common non-associated chains, HLA-associated TCR beta chains in a later analysis were more clonally expanded and had lower generation probabilities. Most TCR sequences were seen in very few donors, while some public TCRs were found in many individuals. In a later genetic analysis, a missense DCLRE1C variant was associated with V-gene and J-gene trimming of TCR beta chains, and the association was replicated in an independent cohort. A few of the identified cytomegalovirus-associated TCR beta chains were confirmed in vitro to be specific for cytomegalovirus antigens.

This sequence originates from a man in his forties in good health and CMV-seronegative. The V gene is TRBV11-2 and the J gene is TRBJ1-5, with 8 bases aligning to TRBD1. Material for sequencing was PBMCs. The bases are TGTGCCAGCAGCCCGACTATTGACAGGGGCCCCTATAGCAATCAGCCCCAGCATTTT. Its protein is CASSPTIDRGPYSNQPQHF.